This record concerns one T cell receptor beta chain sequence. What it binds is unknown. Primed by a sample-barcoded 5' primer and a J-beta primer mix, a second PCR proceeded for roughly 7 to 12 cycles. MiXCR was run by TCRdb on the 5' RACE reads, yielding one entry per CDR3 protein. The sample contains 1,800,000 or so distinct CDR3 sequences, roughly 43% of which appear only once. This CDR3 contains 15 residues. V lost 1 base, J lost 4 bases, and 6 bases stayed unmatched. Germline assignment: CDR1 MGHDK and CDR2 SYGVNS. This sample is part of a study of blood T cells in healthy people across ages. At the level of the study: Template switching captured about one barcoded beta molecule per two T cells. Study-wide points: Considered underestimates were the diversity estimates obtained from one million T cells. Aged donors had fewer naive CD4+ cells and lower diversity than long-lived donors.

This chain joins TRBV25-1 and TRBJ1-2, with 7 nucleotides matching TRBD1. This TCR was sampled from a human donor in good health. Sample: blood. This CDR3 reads CASSESDRAGYGYTF. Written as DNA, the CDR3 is TGTGCCAGCAGTGAATCCGACAGGGCAGGCTATGGCTACACCTTC.